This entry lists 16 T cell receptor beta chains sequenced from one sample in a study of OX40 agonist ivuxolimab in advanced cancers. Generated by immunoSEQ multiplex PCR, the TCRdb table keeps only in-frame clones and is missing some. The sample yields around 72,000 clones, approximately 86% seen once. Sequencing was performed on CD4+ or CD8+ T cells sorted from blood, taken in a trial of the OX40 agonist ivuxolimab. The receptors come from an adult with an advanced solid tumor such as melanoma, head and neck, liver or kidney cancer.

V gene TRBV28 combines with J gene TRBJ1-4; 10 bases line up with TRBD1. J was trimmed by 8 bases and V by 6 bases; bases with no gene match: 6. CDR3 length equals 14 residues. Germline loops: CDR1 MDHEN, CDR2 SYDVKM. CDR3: CASSLGQGPEKLFF. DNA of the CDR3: TGTGCCAGCAGCTTGGGACAGGGGCCCGAAAAACTGTTTTTT.

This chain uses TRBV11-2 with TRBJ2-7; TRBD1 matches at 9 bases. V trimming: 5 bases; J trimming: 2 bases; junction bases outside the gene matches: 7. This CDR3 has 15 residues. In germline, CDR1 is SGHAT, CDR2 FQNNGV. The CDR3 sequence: CASSITDRGPYEQYF. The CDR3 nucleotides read TGTGCCAGCAGCATCACGGACAGGGGACCCTACGAGCAGTACTTC. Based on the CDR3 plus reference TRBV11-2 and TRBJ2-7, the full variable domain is EAGVAQSPRYKIIEKRQSVAFWCNPISGHATLYWYQQILGQGPKLLIQFQNNGVVDDSQLPKDRFSAERLKGVDSTLKIQPAKLEDSAVYLCASSITDRGPYEQYFGPGTRLTVT.

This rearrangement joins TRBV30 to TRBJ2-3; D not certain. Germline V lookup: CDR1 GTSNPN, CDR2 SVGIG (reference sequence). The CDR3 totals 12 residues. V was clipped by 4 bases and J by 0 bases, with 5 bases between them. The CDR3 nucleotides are TGTGCCTGGAAGGCCAGCACAGATACGCAGTATTTT. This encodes CAWKASTDTQYF.

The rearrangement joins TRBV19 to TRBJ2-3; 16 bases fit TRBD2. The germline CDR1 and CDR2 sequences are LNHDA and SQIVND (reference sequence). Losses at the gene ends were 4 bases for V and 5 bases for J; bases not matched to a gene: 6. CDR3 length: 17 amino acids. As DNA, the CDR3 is TGTGCCAGTAGTAGGGGACTAGCGGGAGGGCCCCGAGATACGCAGTATTTT. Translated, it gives CASSRGLAGGPRDTQYF.

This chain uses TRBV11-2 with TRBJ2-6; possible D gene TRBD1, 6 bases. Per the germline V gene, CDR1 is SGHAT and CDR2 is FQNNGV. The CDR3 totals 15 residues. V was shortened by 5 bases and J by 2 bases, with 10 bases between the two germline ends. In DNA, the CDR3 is TGTGCCAGCAGCACAACAGGGACTGGGGCCAACGTCCTGACTTTC. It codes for CASSTTGTGANVLTF.

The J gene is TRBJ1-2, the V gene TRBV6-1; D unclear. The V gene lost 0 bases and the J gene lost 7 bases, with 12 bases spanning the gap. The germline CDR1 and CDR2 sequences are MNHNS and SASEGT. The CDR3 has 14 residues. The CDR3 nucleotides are TGTGCCAGCAGTGAAGCGACCCGGACTACTGGCTACACCTTC. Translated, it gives CASSEATRTTGYTF.

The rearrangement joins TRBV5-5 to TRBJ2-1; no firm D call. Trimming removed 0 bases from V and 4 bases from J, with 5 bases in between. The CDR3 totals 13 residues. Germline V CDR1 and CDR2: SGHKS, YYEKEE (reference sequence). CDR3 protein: CASSLEEYNEQFF. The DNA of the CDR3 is TGTGCCAGCAGCTTGGAGGAGTACAATGAGCAGTTCTTC.

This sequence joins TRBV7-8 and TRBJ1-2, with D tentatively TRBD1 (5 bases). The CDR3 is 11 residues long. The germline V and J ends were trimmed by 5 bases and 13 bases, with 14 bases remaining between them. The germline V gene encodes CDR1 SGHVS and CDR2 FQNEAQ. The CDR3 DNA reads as TGTGCCAGCAGCCCCGGGGGGGGGTTCACCTTC. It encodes CASSPGGGFTF.

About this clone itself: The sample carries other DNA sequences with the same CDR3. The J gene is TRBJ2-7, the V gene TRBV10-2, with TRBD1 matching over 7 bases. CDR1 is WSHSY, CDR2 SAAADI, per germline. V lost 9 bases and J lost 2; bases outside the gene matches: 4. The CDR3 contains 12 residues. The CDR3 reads CASTGVAYEQYF. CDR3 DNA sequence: TGCGCCAGTACAGGGGTGGCCTACGAGCAGTACTTC.

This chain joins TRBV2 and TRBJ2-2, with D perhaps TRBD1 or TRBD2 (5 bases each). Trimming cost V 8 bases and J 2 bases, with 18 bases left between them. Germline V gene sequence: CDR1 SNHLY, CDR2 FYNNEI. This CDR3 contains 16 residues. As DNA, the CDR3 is TGTGCCAGCCTGACAGACTACCAAGAAAACACCGGGGAGCTGTTTTTT. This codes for CASLTDYQENTGELFF.

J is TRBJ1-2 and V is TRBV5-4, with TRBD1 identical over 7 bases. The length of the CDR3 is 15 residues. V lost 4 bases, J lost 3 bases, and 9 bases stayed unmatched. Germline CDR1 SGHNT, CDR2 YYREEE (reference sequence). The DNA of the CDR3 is TGTGCCAGCAGCCAGGATCAACAGGGGCACTATGGCTACACCTTC. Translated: CASSQDQQGHYGYTF.

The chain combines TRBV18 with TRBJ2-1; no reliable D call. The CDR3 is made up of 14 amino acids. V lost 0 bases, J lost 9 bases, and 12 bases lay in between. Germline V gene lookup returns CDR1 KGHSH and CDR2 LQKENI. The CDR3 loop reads CASSPPSLSSEQFF. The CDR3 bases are TGTGCCAGCTCACCACCGTCGCTTAGTAGTGAGCAGTTCTTC.

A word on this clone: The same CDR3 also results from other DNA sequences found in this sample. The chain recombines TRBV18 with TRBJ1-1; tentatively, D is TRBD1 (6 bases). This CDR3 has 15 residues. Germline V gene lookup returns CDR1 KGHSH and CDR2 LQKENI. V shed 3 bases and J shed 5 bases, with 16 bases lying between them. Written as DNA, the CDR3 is TGTGCCAGCTCACCTGAGGGGGGGGTGAGGACTGAAGCTTTCTTT. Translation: CASSPEGGVRTEAFF.

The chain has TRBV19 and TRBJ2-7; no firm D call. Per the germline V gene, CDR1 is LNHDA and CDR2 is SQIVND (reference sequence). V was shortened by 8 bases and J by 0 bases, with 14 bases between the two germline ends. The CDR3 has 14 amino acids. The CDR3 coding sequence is TGTGCCAGTTCCGGTGGGGTCCCCTCCTACGAGCAGTACTTC. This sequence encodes CASSGGVPSYEQYF.

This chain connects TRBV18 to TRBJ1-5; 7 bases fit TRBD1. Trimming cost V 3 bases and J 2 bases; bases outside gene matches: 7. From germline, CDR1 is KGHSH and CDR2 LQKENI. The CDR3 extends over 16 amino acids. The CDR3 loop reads CASSPQGVYGNQPQHF. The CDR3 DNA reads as TGTGCCAGCTCACCTCAGGGGGTGTACGGCAATCAGCCCCAGCATTTT.

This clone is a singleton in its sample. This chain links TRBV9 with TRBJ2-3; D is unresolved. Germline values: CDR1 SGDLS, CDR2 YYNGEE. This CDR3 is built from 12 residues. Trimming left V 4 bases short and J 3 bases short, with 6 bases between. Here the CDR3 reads CASSRMTDTQYF. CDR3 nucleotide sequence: TGTGCCAGCAGCCGGATGACAGATACGCAGTATTTT.